A single T cell receptor (beta chain) is shown here with its context. Its antigen is not identified. The CDR3 spans 13 residues. Germline values: CDR1 SGHNT, CDR2 YYREEE (reference sequence). V gave up 1 base and J gave up 5 bases, with 9 bases separating them. The sample belongs to a study of T cell repertoires in urothelial bladder cancer. At the level of the study: Three lesions each were cT0, cTa, cT1, and cT2 or greater.

Findings of the study overall: Infiltrating lymphocytes: median about 2.1% in carcinoma versus about 12% in benign specimens. In carcinoma specimens, a single clone made up to about 15% of infiltrating lymphocytes. Carcinoma specimens had fewer T cells than benign specimens.

The method was immunoSEQ multiplex PCR; TCRdb's version includes in-frame clones alone and lacks a portion of them. The data hold around 11,000 clones, with roughly 72% observed a single time. This chain connects TRBV5-4 to TRBJ2-5, with TRBD1 as a possible D gene (5 bases). The receptor was derived from a human donor with a benign inflammatory bladder lesion. Sequenced input: tumor-infiltrating cells from bladder cancer. This CDR3 reads CASSLQGSETQYF. DNA of the CDR3: TGTGCCAGCAGCTTGCAGGGTTCGGAGACCCAGTACTTC.